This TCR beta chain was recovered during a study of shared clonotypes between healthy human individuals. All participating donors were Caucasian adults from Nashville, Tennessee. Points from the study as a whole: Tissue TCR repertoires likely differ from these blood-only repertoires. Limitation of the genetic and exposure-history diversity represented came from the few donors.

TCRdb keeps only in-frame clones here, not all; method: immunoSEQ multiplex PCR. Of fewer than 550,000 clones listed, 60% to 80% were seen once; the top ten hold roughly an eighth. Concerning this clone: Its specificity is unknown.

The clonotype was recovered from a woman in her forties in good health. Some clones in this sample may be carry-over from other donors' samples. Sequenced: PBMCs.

The CDR3 region is CASSIIGTGAYEQYF. For the CDR3, the DNA is TGTGCCAGTAGTATCATCGGGACAGGGGCCTACGAGCAGTACTTC. V and J are TRBV19 and TRBJ2-7; 10 nucleotides agree with TRBD1. Germline V gene lookup returns CDR1 LNHDA and CDR2 SQIVND (reference sequence). The CDR3 spans 15 residues. V gave up 3 bases and J gave up 2 bases; unmatched junction bases: 4.